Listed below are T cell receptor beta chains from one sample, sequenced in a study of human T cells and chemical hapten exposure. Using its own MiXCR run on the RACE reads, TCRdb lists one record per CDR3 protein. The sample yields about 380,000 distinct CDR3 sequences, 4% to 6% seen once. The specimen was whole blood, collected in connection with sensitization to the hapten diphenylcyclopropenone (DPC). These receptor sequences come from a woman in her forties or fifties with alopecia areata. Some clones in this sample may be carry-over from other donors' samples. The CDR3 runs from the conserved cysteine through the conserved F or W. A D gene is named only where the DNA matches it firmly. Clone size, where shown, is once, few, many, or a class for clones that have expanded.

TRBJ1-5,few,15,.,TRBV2,CASSGPLGGNQPQHF,TGTGCCAGCAGTGGGCCTCTTGGAGGCAATCAGCCCCAGCATTTT
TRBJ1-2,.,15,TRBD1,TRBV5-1,CASSVWDRELNGYTF,TGCGCCAGCAGCGTTTGGGACAGGGAGTTAAATGGCTACACCTTC
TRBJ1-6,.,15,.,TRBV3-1,CASSQGVAGNSPLHF,TGTGCCAGCAGCCAAGGGGTGGCAGGGAATTCACCCCTCCACTTT
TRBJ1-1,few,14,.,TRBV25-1,CASSEPGSNTEAFF,TGTGCCAGCAGTGAGCCCGGATCCAACACTGAAGCTTTCTTT
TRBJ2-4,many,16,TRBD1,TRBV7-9,CASSPGTGRKGNIQYF,TGTGCCAGCAGCCCAGGGACAGGGCGGAAGGGGAACATTCAGTACTTC
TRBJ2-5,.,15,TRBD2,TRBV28,CASSLGAGLQETQYF,TGTGCCAGCAGTTTAGGAGCGGGGCTTCAAGAGACCCAGTACTTC
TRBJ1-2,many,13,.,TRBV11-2,CASSLALNYGYTF,TGTGCCAGCAGCTTAGCCCTAAACTATGGCTACACCTTC
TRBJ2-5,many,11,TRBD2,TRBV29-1,CGSGGQETQYF,TGCGGGTCGGGGGGGCAAGAGACCCAGTACTTC
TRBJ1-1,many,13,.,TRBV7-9,CASSLDVNTEAFF,TGTGCCAGCAGCTTAGATGTGAACACTGAAGCTTTCTTT
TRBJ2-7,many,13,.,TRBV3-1,CASSQVRFGEQYF,TGTGCCAGCAGCCAAGTCCGTTTCGGTGAGCAGTACTTC
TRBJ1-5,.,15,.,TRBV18,CASSPGQRGNQPQHF,TGTGCCAGCTCACCAGGGCAGAGGGGCAATCAGCCCCAGCATTTT
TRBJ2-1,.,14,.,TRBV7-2,CASSLAGGEYEQFF,TGTGCCAGCAGCTTAGCGGGGGGTGAATATGAGCAGTTCTTC
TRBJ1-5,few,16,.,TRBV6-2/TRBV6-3,CASSYSQARSNQPQHF,TGTGCCAGCAGTTACTCACAGGCTCGGAGCAATCAGCCCCAGCATTTT
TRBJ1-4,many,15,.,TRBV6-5,CASSYSPGLEEKLFF,TGTGCCAGCAGTTATTCGCCAGGGCTAGAGGAAAAACTGTTTTTT
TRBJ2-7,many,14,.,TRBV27,CASSLASNRDEQYF,TGTGCCAGCAGTTTAGCCAGCAATAGGGACGAGCAGTACTTC
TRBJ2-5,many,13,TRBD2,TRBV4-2,CASSQGGQETQYF,TGTGCCAGCAGCCAGGGGGGGCAAGAGACCCAGTACTTC
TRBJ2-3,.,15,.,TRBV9,CASSEGTKAVDTQYF,TGTGCCAGCAGCGAGGGCACGAAAGCCGTAGATACGCAGTATTTT
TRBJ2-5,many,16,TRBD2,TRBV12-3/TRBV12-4,CASTTGRAGDQETQYF,TGTGCCAGCACTACCGGTAGAGCGGGGGACCAAGAGACCCAGTACTTC
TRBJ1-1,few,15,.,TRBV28,CASSLIGGLDTEAFF,TGTGCCAGCAGTTTAATAGGGGGATTAGACACTGAAGCTTTCTTT
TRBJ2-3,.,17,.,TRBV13,CASSQDFTGTSTDTQYF,TGTGCCAGCAGCCAGGACTTTACGGGGACTAGCACAGATACGCAGTATTTT
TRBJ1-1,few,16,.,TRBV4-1,CASSQDGRTLVTEAFF,TGCGCCAGCAGCCAAGATGGGAGGACTTTAGTGACTGAAGCTTTCTTT
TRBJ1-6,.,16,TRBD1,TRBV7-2,CASSPDVTGVGSPLHF,TGTGCCAGCAGCCCAGATGTCACAGGGGTAGGTTCACCCCTCCACTTT
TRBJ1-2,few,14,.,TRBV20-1,CSAFSNRVGYGYTF,TGCAGTGCTTTTTCGAACAGGGTCGGCTATGGCTACACCTTC
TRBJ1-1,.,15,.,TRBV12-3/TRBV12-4,CASSLFGGWNTEAFF,TGTGCCAGCAGTCTATTCGGGGGGTGGAACACTGAAGCTTTCTTT
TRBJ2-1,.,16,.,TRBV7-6,CASSLGGPSAYNEQFF,TGTGCCAGCAGCTTAGGAGGGCCTAGCGCGTACAATGAGCAGTTCTTC
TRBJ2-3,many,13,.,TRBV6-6,CASSYLGTDTQYF,TGTGCCAGCAGTTATTTAGGGACAGATACGCAGTATTTT
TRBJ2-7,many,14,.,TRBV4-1,CASSQGATADEQYF,TGCGCCAGCAGCCAAGGGGCAACCGCTGACGAGCAGTACTTC
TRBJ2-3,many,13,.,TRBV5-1,CASSRTSTDTQYF,TGCGCCAGCAGTCGCACTAGCACAGATACGCAGTATTTT
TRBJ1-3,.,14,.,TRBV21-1,CASFNRGPRNTIYF,TGTGCCAGTTTTAACAGGGGGCCTCGGAACACCATATATTTT
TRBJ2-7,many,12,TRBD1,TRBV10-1,CASSPGQTEQYF,TGCGCCAGCAGTCCGGGACAGACAGAGCAGTACTTC
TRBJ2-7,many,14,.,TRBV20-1,CSARDRANPYEQYF,TGCAGTGCTAGAGATCGGGCTAACCCCTACGAGCAGTACTTC
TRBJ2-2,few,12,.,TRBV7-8,CASSPRVGELFF,TGTGCCAGCAGCCCGAGGGTCGGGGAGCTGTTTTTT
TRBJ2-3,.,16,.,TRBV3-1,CASSPGTRESTDTQYF,TGTGCCAGCAGCCCGGGGACTCGGGAAAGCACAGATACGCAGTATTTT
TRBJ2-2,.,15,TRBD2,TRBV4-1,CASSPRLAVAGELFF,TGCGCCAGCAGCCCCCGCCTAGCGGTAGCCGGGGAGCTGTTTTTT
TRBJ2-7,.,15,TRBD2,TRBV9,CASSVETGGIDEQYF,TGTGCCAGCAGCGTGGAGACGGGGGGGATCGACGAGCAGTACTTC
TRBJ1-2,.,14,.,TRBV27,CASSSHRVTSGYTF,TGTGCCAGCAGTTCTCACAGGGTAACAAGTGGCTACACCTTC
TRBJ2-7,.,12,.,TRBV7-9,CASSSDNYEQYF,TGTGCCAGCAGCTCGGACAACTACGAGCAGTACTTC
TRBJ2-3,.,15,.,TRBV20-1,CSARDGAHSTDTQYF,TGCAGTGCTAGAGATGGGGCCCATAGCACAGATACGCAGTATTTT
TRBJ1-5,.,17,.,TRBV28,CASSLLRAGYSNQPQHF,TGTGCCAGCAGTTTACTCCGAGCAGGGTATAGCAATCAGCCCCAGCATTTT
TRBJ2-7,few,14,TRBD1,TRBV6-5,CASNRQGPSYEQYF,TGTGCCAGCAACCGACAGGGGCCTTCCTACGAGCAGTACTTC
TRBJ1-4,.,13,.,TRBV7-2,CASSSLKNEKLFF,TGTGCCAGCAGCTCGCTCAAAAATGAAAAACTGTTTTTT
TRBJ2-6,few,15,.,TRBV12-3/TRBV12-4,CASRDLTAGANVLTF,TGTGCCAGCAGGGACCTGACCGCTGGGGCCAACGTCCTGACTTTC
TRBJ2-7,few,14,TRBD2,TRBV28,CASITSGSSYEQYF,TGTGCCAGCATAACTAGCGGGAGCTCCTACGAGCAGTACTTC
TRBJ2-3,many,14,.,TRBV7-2,CASSPNRERATQYF,TGTGCCAGCAGCCCAAACCGGGAGCGTGCGACGCAGTATTTT
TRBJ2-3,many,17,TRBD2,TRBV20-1,CSAGTSGRADSTDTQYF,TGCAGTGCGGGGACTAGCGGGAGGGCGGATAGCACAGATACGCAGTATTTT
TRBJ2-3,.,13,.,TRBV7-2,CASSSAGADTQYF,TGTGCCAGCAGCTCCGCAGGGGCAGATACGCAGTATTTT
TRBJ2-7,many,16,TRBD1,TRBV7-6,CASSPRTGRFTYEQYF,TGTGCCAGCAGCCCACGGACAGGGAGGTTCACCTACGAGCAGTACTTC
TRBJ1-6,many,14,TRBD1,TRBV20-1,CSANLGPGGSPLHF,TGCAGTGCTAACCTTGGACCAGGGGGGTCACCCCTCCACTTT
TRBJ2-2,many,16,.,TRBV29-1,CSVYGRPASNTGELFF,TGCAGCGTTTATGGCAGGCCCGCGTCGAACACCGGGGAGCTGTTTTTT
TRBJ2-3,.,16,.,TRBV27,CASSSQGGASTDTQYF,TGTGCCAGCAGTTCTCAGGGGGGGGCTAGCACAGATACGCAGTATTTT
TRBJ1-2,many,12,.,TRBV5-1,CASSLEREGYTF,TGCGCCAGCAGCTTAGAGAGAGAAGGCTACACCTTC
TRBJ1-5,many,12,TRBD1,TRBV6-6,CASTGGNQPQHF,TGTGCCAGCACAGGGGGGAATCAGCCCCAGCATTTT
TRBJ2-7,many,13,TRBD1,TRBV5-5,CASSHGQGYEQYF,TGTGCCAGCAGCCACGGACAGGGATACGAGCAGTACTTC
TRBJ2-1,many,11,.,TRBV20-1,CSANRGNEQFF,TGCAGTGCTAATCGGGGCAATGAGCAGTTCTTC
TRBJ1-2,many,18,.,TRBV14,CASSRLANWASWDYGYTF,TGTGCCAGCAGCAGACTGGCGAACTGGGCCTCCTGGGACTATGGCTACACCTTC